The rows below give T cell receptor beta chains drawn from one sample of a study of CD8+ T cells in alopecia areata. Assay: immunoSEQ multiplex PCR; the TCRdb copy retains only in-frame clones and omits some. This table holds 200,000 to 250,000 clones, about 50% found once. This sample comprised CD4+ T cells sorted from blood, obtained at week 4, from a patient treated with tofacitinib. Every receptor here comes from a human donor with alopecia areata. The CDR3 runs from the conserved cysteine through the conserved F or W. D genes are given only for firm matches. Expanded clones get a size class; other rows say once, few or many, or leave the size out.

TRBV30	TRBD1	TRBJ2-2	many	CAWSRGRGTGELFF	TGTGCCTGGAGCAGGGGGCGCGGCACCGGGGAGCTGTTTTTT
TRBV9	NA	TRBJ1-2	NA	CASSVSSESGYTF	TGTGCCAGCAGCGTTAGCAGTGAGTCAGGCTACACCTTC
TRBV7-2	NA	TRBJ2-1	NA	CASSFSHELGEQFF	TGTGCCAGCAGCTTTAGCCATGAGTTGGGTGAGCAGTTCTTC
TRBV30	TRBD1	TRBJ1-2	NA	CAWSMTGHSYGYTF	TGTGCCTGGAGCATGACAGGGCACTCCTATGGCTACACCTTC
TRBV10-3	TRBD1	TRBJ2-7	many	CAISSTTGGGYEQYF	TGTGCCATCAGTTCAACCACAGGGGGCGGCTACGAGCAGTACTTC
TRBV29-1	NA	TRBJ1-2	NA	CSVRGEFHGYTF	TGCAGCGTTCGAGGGGAATTCCATGGCTACACCTTC
TRBV7-2	NA	TRBJ2-7	NA	CASSLGPPPTYEQYF	TGTGCCAGCAGCTTAGGACCACCACCTACCTACGAGCAGTACTTC
TRBV5-6	TRBD1	TRBJ2-7	NA	CASSLVQGVTYEQYF	TGTGCCAGCAGCTTGGTACAGGGGGTAACCTACGAGCAGTACTTC
TRBV5-1	NA	TRBJ1-2	NA	CASSQDSFYGYTF	TGCGCCAGCAGCCAGGACAGCTTCTATGGCTACACCTTC
TRBV30	NA	TRBJ2-5	few	CAWSVGLQETQYF	TGTGCCTGGTCGGTGGGTCTACAAGAGACCCAGTACTTC
TRBV27	NA	TRBJ2-4	NA	CASSPGSPIAKNIQYF	TGTGCCAGCAGTCCCGGGTCTCCGATAGCCAAAAACATTCAGTACTTC
TRBV4-2	NA	TRBJ2-5	NA	CASSQGGVGETQYF	TGTGCCAGCAGCCAGGGGGGCGTGGGGGAGACCCAGTACTTC
TRBV29-1	TRBD2	TRBJ2-1	few	CSVEDRGLVGSEQFF	TGCAGCGTTGAAGACAGAGGACTAGTAGGAAGTGAGCAGTTCTTC
TRBV5-4	NA	TRBJ1-1	NA	CASSFPDGTEAFF	TGTGCCAGCAGCTTCCCCGATGGCACTGAAGCTTTCTTT
TRBV2	NA	TRBJ2-5	NA	CASSEETQYF	TGTGCCAGCAGCGAGGAGACCCAGTACTTC
TRBV6-5	NA	TRBJ1-4	NA	CASSPGGTGEKLFF	TGTGCCAGCAGCCCGGGGGGGACCGGTGAAAAACTGTTTTTT
TRBV6-5	NA	TRBJ2-7	few	CASSATSGAQYEQYF	TGTGCCAGCAGCGCGACTTCGGGGGCCCAATACGAGCAGTACTTC
TRBV23-1	NA	TRBJ2-6	few	CASSPCSGANVLTF	TGCGCCAGCAGTCCTTGCTCTGGGGCCAACGTCCTGACTTTC
TRBV7-2	NA	TRBJ2-7	NA	CASSLSRGLLDEQYF	TGTGCCAGCAGCTTATCTCGAGGTCTCTTGGACGAGCAGTACTTC
TRBV29-1	NA	TRBJ2-1	NA	CSVEVQGPYNEQFF	TGCAGCGTTGAAGTACAGGGACCCTACAATGAGCAGTTCTTC
TRBV7-6	NA	TRBJ2-3	many	CASSYRTVSTDTQYF	TGTGCCAGCAGCTACCGGACAGTTAGCACAGATACGCAGTATTTT
TRBV4-3	NA	TRBJ1-2	NA	CASSHDAQVNYGYTF	TGCGCCAGCAGCCACGATGCTCAGGTTAACTATGGCTACACCTTC
TRBV5-1	TRBD2	TRBJ2-3	NA	CASSLVTGGPDTQYF	TGCGCCAGCAGCTTGGTGACGGGGGGGCCGGATACGCAGTATTTT
TRBV11-2	TRBD1	TRBJ1-5	many	CASSLGTGNQPQHF	TGTGCCAGCAGCTTGGGGACAGGCAATCAGCCCCAGCATTTT
TRBV6-6	TRBD1	TRBJ1-1	few	CASSSEGAKSHTEAFF	TGTGCCAGCAGCTCTGAGGGGGCGAAATCCCACACTGAAGCTTTCTTT
TRBV5-1	NA	TRBJ1-5	NA	CASSEQGTSNQPQHF	TGCGCCAGCAGCGAACAGGGAACTAGCAATCAGCCCCAGCATTTT
TRBV6-5	NA	TRBJ2-3	NA	CASSRGPLGDTQYF	TGTGCCAGCAGCCGGGGGCCCCTAGGAGATACGCAGTATTTT
TRBV5-1	NA	TRBJ2-7	NA	CASSLDLGHEQYF	TGCGCCAGCAGCCTGGATCTCGGCCACGAGCAGTACTTC
TRBV14	NA	TRBJ2-7	few	CASSHLNPAASYEQYF	TGTGCCAGCAGCCACCTCAATCCCGCTGCCTCCTACGAGCAGTACTTC
TRBV29-1	NA	TRBJ1-1	NA	CSVSLKLNTEAFF	TGCAGCGTTTCATTAAAGCTGAACACTGAAGCTTTCTTT
TRBV30	NA	TRBJ1-4	NA	CAWSGDSEGNEKLFF	TGTGCCTGGAGCGGGGACTCGGAAGGCAATGAAAAACTGTTTTTT
TRBV10-3	NA	TRBJ2-6	few	CAISEGQSSGANVLTF	TGTGCCATCAGTGAGGGACAGTCATCTGGGGCCAACGTCCTGACTTTC
TRBV14	TRBD1	TRBJ2-1	NA	CASSQGLGQGNGNEQFF	TGTGCCAGCAGCCAAGGGTTAGGACAGGGCAATGGCAATGAGCAGTTCTTC
TRBV6-1	TRBD1	TRBJ2-7	NA	CASSGQGDEQYF	TGTGCCAGCAGTGGTCAGGGGGACGAGCAGTACTTC
TRBV10-3	TRBD1	TRBJ2-3	few	CAIRSGTGTTDTQYF	TGTGCCATCAGATCCGGGACAGGGACCACAGATACGCAGTATTTT
TRBV4-1	NA	TRBJ2-4	NA	CASSQGGVKNIQYF	TGCGCCAGCAGCCAAGGGGGAGTCAAAAACATTCAGTACTTC
TRBV10-3	NA	TRBJ1-2	few	CAISLDSTNYGYTF	TGTGCCATCAGTCTAGACAGTACTAACTATGGCTACACCTTC
TRBV7-2	NA	TRBJ2-5	NA	CASTQGFRETQYF	TGTGCCAGCACCCAGGGGTTTAGGGAGACCCAGTACTTC
TRBV5-6	NA	TRBJ1-6	NA	CASSFDTDSPLHF	TGTGCCAGCAGCTTTGACACCGATTCACCCCTCCACTTT
TRBV7-3	NA	TRBJ2-2	NA	CASSPNTGELFF	TGTGCCAGCAGCCCGAACACCGGGGAGCTGTTTTTT
TRBV11-2	NA	TRBJ1-6	NA	CASSPLGYSPLHF	TGTGCCAGCAGCCCCCTTGGCTATTCACCCCTCCACTTT
TRBV7-7	TRBD1	TRBJ2-5	NA	CASSTGQGETQYF	TGTGCCAGCAGCACGGGACAGGGAGAGACCCAGTACTTC